This TCR beta chain was identified in a study of blood T cell repertoires in COVID-19 (dated by TCRdb to between 2020 and 2021). In the study overall: Samples covering the acute and convalescent phases of COVID-19 were provided by collaborators in the United States, Italy and Spain. Samples came from the ongoing ImmuneRACE study (first 160 participants) plus 1,254 subjects from 6 global collaborators. The repertoires were made available in a free public database intended to serve as a resource for research on the immune response to SARS-CoV-2. Deeply sampled blood TCRbeta repertoires from subjects exposed to, actively infected with, or recovered from COVID-19 were included in the dataset. The prospective study material was composed of cDNA or gDNA derived from T cells, B-cell-depleted T cells, or PBMCs. Where available, HLA class I and class II types were taken from metadata supplied by the sample provider and were not determined by assay-based typing. A de-identified subject ID, COVID-19 status, age in years and sex were almost always included in the sample metadata. The study at large found these results: Clinical and demographic metadata were provided uncurated, with the amount varying by source and participant.

TCRbeta CDR3 regions were amplified from genomic DNA by means of the immunoSEQ Assay, a bias-controlled multiplex PCR. Under the source paper's analysis protocol: Within the assay, amplification of reference gene primers was used to estimate how many nucleated cells each sample contained. To quantify the absolute abundance of each unique TCRbeta CDR3 rearrangement, sequence reads were collapsed and filtered. For each sample, productive Simpson clonality was calculated by taking the square root of Simpson's diversity index across productive rearrangements. TCRdb mirrors the immuneACCESS table, restricted to in-frame sequences. Some clones are absent from its copies; in checked studies, under half trace to an unresolved V gene, and the reason for the others is unknown. V, J and clone size are those of that table, while D and trimming were read from the DNA. Recorded for this sample are 68,000 or so clones; about 92% of them occurred a single time. The top ten constitute roughly 0.53% of the sample.

One collaborating source in Seattle enrolled patients while the patients were actively infected and followed the patients over time throughout the course of disease. Collaborating institutions collected whole blood in K2EDTA tubes following their own protocols. Collaborator samples were shipped for TCRbeta analysis as frozen whole blood, isolated PBMCs, or DNA extracted from either sample type. Regarding this clone: There is no known antigen for this receptor. No much larger clonotype is one base removed from it; base qualities were not supplied.

V gives up 5 bases and J gives up 5 bases, and the segment between their germline ends measures 18 bases. The CDR3 numbers 15 residues from cysteine through phenylalanine. The DNA shown is the 45-base CDR3, in frame from base 1. In the germline V gene, CDR1 corresponds to SGHTA and CDR2 to FQGNSA. Input material: peripheral blood. Here the chain combines TRBV7-2 and TRBJ1-1; the D gene is perhaps TRBD1, from 5 matching bases. This sequence was found in a man between 45 and 60 years old with COVID-19, enrolled during active disease. At the DNA level, the sequence is TGTGCCAGCAGCCCCCGAGGGAGGGGCGAAACTGAAGCTTTCTTT. Its coded protein is CASSPRGRGETEAFF.